Listed here are 10 T cell receptor beta chains from one sample, sequenced in a study of blood T cells in healthy people across ages. Together with a sample-barcoded 5' primer, a J-beta primer mix was included in a second PCR lasting about 7 to 12 cycles. Via MiXCR, TCRdb re-called the 5' RACE reads, giving one row per CDR3 protein. The table lists 2 million or so distinct CDR3 sequences, approximately 50% of them singletons. Sample: blood. Receptors originate from a woman aged 40 to 49 in good health.

The chain employs TRBV5-6 and TRBJ1-5; TRBD1 might be the D (5 bases). Germline V gives CDR1 SGHDT, CDR2 YYEEEE. Trimming removed 4 bases from V and 2 bases from J, with 10 bases in between. This CDR3 contains 14 residues. The CDR3 reads CASSPWGGNQPQHF. DNA of the CDR3: TGTGCCAGCAGCCCGTGGGGGGGCAATCAGCCCCAGCATTTT.

The chain has TRBV7-9 and TRBJ2-1, with D hard to call. This CDR3 is built from 16 residues. From germline, CDR1 is SEHNR and CDR2 FQNEAQ (reference sequence). Trimming took 5 bases from V and 4 from J, leaving 18 bases between them. For the CDR3, the DNA is TGTGCCAGCAGCCCCGCGCTTAGCCAGAATTACAATGAGCAGTTCTTC. Residues: CASSPALSQNYNEQFF.

The genes are TRBV28 and TRBJ1-5; D remains unclear. This CDR3 is built from 17 residues. CDR1 MDHEN and CDR2 SYDVKM come from the germline V gene. Trimming shortened V by 3 bases and J by 3 bases, and 18 bases separated the two germline ends. CDR3 sequence: CASSFDGYQEINQPQHF. The CDR3 bases are TGTGCCAGCAGTTTCGATGGTTATCAGGAGATCAATCAGCCCCAGCATTTT.

There are a few counts of this clonotype. The chain links TRBV12-3 or TRBV12-4 to TRBJ2-4; D gene ambiguous. The CDR3 is 18 residues long. Trimming cost V 2 bases and J 0 bases, with 17 bases left between them. CDR3 DNA sequence: TGTGCCAGCAGTTTACTCCCCGACGGAATCCTAGCCAAAAACATTCAGTACTTC. It codes for CASSLLPDGILAKNIQYF.

The gene calls are TRBV20-1 and TRBJ2-1; TRBD1 matches 7 bases. The V and J ends lost 0 bases and 9 bases, in that order; junction bases with no gene match: 14. In germline, CDR1 is DFQATT, CDR2 SNEGSKA (reference sequence). This CDR3 has 16 residues. The CDR3: CSARDAGTEGKGEQFF. The CDR3 DNA is TGCAGTGCTAGAGATGCTGGGACAGAGGGTAAGGGTGAGCAGTTCTTC.

This clonotype was seen a few times. One junction end does not reproduce the germline sequence, and a read error may be involved. The chain links TRBV20-1 to TRBJ2-5; 8 bases are shared with TRBD1. The CDR3 totals 13 residues. Germline lookup yields CDR1 DFQATT and CDR2 SNEGSKA (reference sequence). The CDR3 reads CSVRQGFQETQYF. The CDR3 DNA is TGCAGTGTTAGACAGGGGTTCCAAGAGACCCAGTACTTC.

For the CDR3, the DNA is TGTGCCAGCAGCGACTGGGGTCAGGGGATTATCAATGAGCAGTTCTTC. It specifies CASSDWGQGIINEQFF. The V call is TRBV6-6, the J call TRBJ2-1; TRBD1 is a possible D gene (6 bases). Trimming left V 6 bases short and J 6 bases short, with 21 bases between. This CDR3 is built from 16 residues. CDR1 and CDR2 from the germline V gene are MNHNY and SVGAGI (reference sequence).

The chain combines TRBV5-8 with TRBJ2-1, with a weak D call TRBD1 (6 bases). The CDR3 is made up of 17 amino acids. Germline-derived CDR1 and CDR2 are SGHTS and YDEGEE. The V end lost 3 bases, the J end lost 4 bases, and 20 bases lay between the germline ends. CDR3 region: CASSSMITGTLYNEQFF. The CDR3, as DNA: TGTGCCAGCAGCTCAATGATTACCGGGACATTATACAATGAGCAGTTCTTC.

The V call is TRBV4-2, the J call TRBJ2-7; D perhaps matches TRBD2 (6 bases). The J call may be mistaken, given a closer DNA end match to TRBJ2-5. Germline CDR1 reads LGHNA; CDR2 reads YNFKEQ. The CDR3 is 15 residues long. For the CDR3, the DNA is TGTGCCAGCAGCCAATTCGTCGGGGGAGGCGAGACCCAGTACTTC. It is translated as CASSQFVGGGETQYF.

This chain joins TRBV20-1 and TRBJ1-1; D is undetermined. V dropped 3 bases and J dropped 5 bases, with 22 bases sitting between them. The germline V gene has CDR1 DFQATT and CDR2 SNEGSKA (reference sequence). The CDR3 consists of 16 residues. CDR3 DNA sequence: TGCAGTGCTAGGATTCTTATAATGAGGGCGAGGACTGAAGCTTTCTTT. Its protein is CSARILIMRARTEAFF.